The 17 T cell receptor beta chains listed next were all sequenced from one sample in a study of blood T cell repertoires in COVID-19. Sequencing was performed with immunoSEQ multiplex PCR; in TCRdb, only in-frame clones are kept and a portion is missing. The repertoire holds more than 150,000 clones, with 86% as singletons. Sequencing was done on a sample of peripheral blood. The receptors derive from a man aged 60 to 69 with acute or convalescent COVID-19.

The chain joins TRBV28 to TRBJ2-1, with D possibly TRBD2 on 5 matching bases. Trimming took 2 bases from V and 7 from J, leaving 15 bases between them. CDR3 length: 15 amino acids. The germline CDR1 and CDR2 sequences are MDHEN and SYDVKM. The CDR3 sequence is CASSLVRTVLNEQFF. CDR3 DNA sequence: TGTGCCAGCAGTTTAGTCAGGACTGTTTTGAATGAGCAGTTCTTC.

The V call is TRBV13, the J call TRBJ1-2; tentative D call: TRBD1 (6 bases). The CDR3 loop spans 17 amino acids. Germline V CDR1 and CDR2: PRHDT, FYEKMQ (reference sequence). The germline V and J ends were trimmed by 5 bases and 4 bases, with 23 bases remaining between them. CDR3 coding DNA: TGTGCCAGCAGCCGGGGACATTATGGGACAACGTCCTATGGCTACACCTTC. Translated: CASSRGHYGTTSYGYTF.

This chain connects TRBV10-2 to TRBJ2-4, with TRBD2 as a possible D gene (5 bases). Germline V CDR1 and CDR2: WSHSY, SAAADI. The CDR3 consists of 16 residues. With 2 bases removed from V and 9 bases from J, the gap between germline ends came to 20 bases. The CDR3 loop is CASSERILDEASIQYF. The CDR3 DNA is TGCGCCAGCAGTGAGAGAATACTAGACGAGGCTAGCATTCAGTACTTC.

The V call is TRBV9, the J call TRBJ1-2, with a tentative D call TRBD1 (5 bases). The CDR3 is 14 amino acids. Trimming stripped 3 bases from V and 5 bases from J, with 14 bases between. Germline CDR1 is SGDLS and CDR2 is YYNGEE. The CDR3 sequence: CASSDRRASYGYTF. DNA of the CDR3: TGTGCCAGCAGCGACCGCAGGGCCTCGTATGGCTACACCTTC.

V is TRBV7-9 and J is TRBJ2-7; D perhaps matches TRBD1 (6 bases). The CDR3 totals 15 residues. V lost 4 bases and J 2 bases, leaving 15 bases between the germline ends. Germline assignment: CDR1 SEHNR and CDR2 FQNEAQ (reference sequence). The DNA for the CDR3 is TGTGCCAGCAGCTCCTGGGACATCCGAGCCTACGAGCAGTACTTC. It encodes CASSSWDIRAYEQYF.

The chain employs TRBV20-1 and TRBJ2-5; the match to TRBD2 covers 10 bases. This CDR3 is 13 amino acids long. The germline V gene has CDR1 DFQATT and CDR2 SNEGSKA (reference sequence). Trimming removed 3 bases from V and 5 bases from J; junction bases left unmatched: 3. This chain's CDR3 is CSASSGRRETQYF. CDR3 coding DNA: TGCAGTGCTAGTAGCGGGAGGAGGGAGACCCAGTACTTC.

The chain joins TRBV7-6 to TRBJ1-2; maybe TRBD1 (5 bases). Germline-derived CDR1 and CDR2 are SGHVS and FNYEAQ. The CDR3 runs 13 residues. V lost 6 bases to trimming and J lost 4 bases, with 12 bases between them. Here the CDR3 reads CASRPGLAYGYTF. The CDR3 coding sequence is TGTGCCAGCAGGCCGGGACTGGCCTATGGCTACACCTTC.

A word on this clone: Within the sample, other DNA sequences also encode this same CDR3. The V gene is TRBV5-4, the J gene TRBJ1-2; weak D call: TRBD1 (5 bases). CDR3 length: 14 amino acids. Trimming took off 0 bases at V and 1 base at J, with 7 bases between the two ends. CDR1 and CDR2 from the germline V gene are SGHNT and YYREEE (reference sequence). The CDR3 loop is CASSLAGGNYGYTF. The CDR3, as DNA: TGTGCCAGCAGCTTGGCGGGGGGTAACTATGGCTACACCTTC.

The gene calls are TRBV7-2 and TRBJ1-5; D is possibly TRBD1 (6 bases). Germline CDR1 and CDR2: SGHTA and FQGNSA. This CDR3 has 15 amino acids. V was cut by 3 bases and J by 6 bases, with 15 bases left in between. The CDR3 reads CASSFEGQGSQPQHF. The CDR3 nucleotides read TGTGCCAGCAGCTTCGAAGGGCAGGGGAGTCAGCCCCAGCATTTT.

The CDR3 protein is CSVRLRGSNTEAFF. DNA of the CDR3: TGCAGCGTCCGGTTAAGGGGATCAAACACTGAAGCTTTCTTT. The chain carries TRBV29-1 and TRBJ1-1, with D tentatively TRBD1 (5 bases). This CDR3 contains 14 residues. The germline gives CDR1 SQVTM, CDR2 ANQGSEA. V gave up 6 bases and J gave up 2 bases, with 16 bases separating them. The entire variable domain, with the rest obtained from reference TRBV29-1 and TRBJ1-1, is as follows: SAVISQKPSRDICQRGTSLTIQCQVDSQVTMMFWYRQQPGQSLTLIATANQGSEATYESGFVIDKFPISRPNLTFSTLTVSNMSPEDSSIYLCSVRLRGSNTEAFFGQGTRLTVV.

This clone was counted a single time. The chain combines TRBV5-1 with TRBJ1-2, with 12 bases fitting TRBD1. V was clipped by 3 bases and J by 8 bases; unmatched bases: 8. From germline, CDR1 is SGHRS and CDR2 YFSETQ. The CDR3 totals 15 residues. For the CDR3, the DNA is TGCGCCAGCAGCTCCGGGACAGGGGGCGCGAGGGGCTACACCTTC. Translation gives CASSSGTGGARGYTF. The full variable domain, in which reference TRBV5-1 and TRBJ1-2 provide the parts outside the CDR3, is KAGVTQTPRYLIKTRGQQVTLSCSPISGHRSVSWYQQTPGQGLQFLFEYFSETQRNKGNFPGRFSGRQFSNSRSEMNVSTLELGDSALYLCASSSGTGGARGYTFGSGTRLTVV.

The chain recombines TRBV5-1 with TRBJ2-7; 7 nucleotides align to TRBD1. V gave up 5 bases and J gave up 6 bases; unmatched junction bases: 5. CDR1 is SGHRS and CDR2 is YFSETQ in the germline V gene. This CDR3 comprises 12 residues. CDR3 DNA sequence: TGCGCCAGCAGACAGGGGACAGCCGAGCAGTACTTC. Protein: CASRQGTAEQYF.

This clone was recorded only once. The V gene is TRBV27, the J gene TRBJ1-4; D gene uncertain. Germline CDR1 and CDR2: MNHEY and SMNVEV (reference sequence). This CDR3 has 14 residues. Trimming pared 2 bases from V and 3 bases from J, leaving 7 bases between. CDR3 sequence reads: CASSLMGANEKLFF. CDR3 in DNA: TGTGCCAGCAGTTTAATGGGAGCTAATGAAAAACTGTTTTTT.

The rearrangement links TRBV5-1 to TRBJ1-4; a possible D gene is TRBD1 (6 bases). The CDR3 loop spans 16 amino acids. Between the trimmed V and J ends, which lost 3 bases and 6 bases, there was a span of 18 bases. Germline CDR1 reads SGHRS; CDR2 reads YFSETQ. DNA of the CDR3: TGCGCCAGCAGCTCACTACAGGGCTCCCAAGATGAAAAACTGTTTTTT. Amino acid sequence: CASSSLQGSQDEKLFF.

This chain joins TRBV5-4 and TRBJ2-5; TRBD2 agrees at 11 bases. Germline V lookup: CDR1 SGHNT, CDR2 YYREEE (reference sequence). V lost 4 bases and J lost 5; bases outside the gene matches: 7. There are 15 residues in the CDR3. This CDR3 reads CASSESSGRTETQYF. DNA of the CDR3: TGTGCCAGCAGCGAGTCTAGCGGGAGGACGGAGACCCAGTACTTC.

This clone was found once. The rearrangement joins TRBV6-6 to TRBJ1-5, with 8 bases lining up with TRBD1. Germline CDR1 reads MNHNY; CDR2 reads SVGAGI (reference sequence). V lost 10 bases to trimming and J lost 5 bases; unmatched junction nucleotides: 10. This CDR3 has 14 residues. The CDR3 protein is CATQDRVSYQPQHF. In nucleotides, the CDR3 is TGTGCCACCCAGGACAGGGTGAGTTATCAGCCCCAGCATTTT.

CDR3: CSASRQGETQYF. CDR3 sequence (DNA): TGCAGTGCTAGTAGGCAGGGGGAGACCCAGTACTTC. The V call is TRBV20-1, the J call TRBJ2-5; TRBD1 might be the D (6 bases). In germline, CDR1 is DFQATT, CDR2 SNEGSKA (reference sequence). This CDR3 has 12 amino acids. The ends were cut back, 3 bases at V and 5 bases at J, with 10 bases in the middle.